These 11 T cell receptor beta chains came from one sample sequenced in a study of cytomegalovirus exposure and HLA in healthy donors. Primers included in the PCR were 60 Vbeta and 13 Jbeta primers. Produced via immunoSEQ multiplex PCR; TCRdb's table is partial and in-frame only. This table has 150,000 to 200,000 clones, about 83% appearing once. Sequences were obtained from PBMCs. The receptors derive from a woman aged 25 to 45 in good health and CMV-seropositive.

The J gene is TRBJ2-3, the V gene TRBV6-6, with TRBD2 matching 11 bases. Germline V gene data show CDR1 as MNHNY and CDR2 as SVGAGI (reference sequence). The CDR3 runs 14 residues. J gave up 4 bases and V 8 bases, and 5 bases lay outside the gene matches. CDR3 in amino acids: CASSTSGVADTQYF. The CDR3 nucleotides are TGTGCCAGCTCGACTAGCGGGGTCGCAGATACGCAGTATTTT.

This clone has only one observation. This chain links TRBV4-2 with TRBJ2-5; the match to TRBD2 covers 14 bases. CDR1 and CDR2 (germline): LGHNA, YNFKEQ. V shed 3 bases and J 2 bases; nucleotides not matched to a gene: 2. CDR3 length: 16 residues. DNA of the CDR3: TGTGCCAGCAGCCAGACTAGCGGGGGGGGTCAAGAGACCCAGTACTTC. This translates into CASSQTSGGGQETQYF.

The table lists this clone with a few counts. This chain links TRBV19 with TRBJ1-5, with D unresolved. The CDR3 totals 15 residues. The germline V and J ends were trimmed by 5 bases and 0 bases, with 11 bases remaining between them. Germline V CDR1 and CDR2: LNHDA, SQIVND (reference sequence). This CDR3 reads CASSGGSYSNQPQHF. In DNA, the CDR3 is TGTGCCAGTAGTGGAGGAAGCTATAGCAATCAGCCCCAGCATTTT.

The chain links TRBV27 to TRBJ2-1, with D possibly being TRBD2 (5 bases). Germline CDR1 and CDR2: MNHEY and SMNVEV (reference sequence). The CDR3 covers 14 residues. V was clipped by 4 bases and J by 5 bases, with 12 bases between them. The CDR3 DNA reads TGTGCCAGCAGTTCCCGGGGTACCCACAATGAGCAGTTCTTC. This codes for CASSSRGTHNEQFF.

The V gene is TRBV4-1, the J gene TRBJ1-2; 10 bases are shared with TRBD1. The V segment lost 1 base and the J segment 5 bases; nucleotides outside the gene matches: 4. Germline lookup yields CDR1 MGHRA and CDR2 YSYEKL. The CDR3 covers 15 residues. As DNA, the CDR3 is TGCGCCAGCAGCCAAGGACAGGGGGCTAGTTATGGCTACACCTTC. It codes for CASSQGQGASYGYTF.

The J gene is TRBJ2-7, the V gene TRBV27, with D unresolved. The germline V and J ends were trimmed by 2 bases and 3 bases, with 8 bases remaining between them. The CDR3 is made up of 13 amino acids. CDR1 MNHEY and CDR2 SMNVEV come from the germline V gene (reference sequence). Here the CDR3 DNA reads TGTGCCAGCAGTTTAACCGGCGGCTACGAGCAGTACTTC. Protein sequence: CASSLTGGYEQYF.

CDR3 sequence: CASIQRGGVSETQYF. CDR3 sequence (DNA): TGTGCCAGCATACAGCGGGGGGGTGTATCGGAGACCCAGTACTTC. The chain recombines TRBV7-6 with TRBJ2-5; TRBD2 matches 10 bases. The V gene end was trimmed by 7 bases and the J gene end by 5 bases; junction bases not matched to a gene: 10. This CDR3 comprises 15 residues. Germline CDR1 SGHVS, CDR2 FNYEAQ.

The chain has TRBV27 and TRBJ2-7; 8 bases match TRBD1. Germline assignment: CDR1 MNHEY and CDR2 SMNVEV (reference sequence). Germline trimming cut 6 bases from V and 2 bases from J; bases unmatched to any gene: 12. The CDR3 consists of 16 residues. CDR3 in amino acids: CASSPTGTGGPYEQYF. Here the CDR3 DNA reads TGTGCCAGCAGCCCTACGGGGACAGGTGGGCCCTACGAGCAGTACTTC.

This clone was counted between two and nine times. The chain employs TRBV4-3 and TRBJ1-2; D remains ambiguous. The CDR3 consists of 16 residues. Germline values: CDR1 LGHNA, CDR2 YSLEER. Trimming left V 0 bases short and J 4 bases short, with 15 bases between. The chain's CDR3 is CASSQDYRVMGYGYTF. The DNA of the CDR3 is TGCGCCAGCAGCCAAGATTATCGGGTTATGGGCTATGGCTACACCTTC.

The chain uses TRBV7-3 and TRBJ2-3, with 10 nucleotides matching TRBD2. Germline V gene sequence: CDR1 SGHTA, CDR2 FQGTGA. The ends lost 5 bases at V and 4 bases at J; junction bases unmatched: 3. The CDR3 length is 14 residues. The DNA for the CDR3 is TGTGCCAGCAGCAGCGGGGGGGCTGCAGATACGCAGTATTTT. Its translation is CASSSGGAADTQYF.

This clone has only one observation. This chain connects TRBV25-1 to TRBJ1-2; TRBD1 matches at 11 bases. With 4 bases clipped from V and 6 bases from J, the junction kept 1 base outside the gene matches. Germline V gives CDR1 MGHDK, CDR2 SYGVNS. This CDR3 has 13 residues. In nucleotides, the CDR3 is TGTGCCAGCAGTGGGGACAGGGGGAATGGCTACACCTTC. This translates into CASSGDRGNGYTF.